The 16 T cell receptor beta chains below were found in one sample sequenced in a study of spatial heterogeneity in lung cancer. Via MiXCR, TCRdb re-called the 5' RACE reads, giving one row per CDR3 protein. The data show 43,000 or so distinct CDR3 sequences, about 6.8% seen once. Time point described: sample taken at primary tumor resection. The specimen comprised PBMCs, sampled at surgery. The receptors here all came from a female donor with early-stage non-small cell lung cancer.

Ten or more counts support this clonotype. Written as DNA, the CDR3 is TGCGCCAGCAGCCAATACGGTTATGGCTACACCTTC. It yields the protein CASSQYGYGYTF. The V call is TRBV4-3, the J call TRBJ1-2; no clear D. This CDR3 region has 12 residues. With 2 bases removed from V and 5 bases from J, the gap between germline ends came to 6 bases. The germline V gene has CDR1 LGHNA and CDR2 YSLEER.

The CDR3 is CSARTQNYGYTF. CDR3 DNA sequence: TGCAGTGCTAGAACACAGAACTATGGCTACACCTTC. V gene TRBV20-1 combines with J gene TRBJ1-2, with no clear D. The CDR3 sequence is 12 residues long. Germline loops: CDR1 DFQATT, CDR2 SNEGSKA (reference sequence). V was clipped by 2 bases and J by 2 bases, with 6 bases between them.

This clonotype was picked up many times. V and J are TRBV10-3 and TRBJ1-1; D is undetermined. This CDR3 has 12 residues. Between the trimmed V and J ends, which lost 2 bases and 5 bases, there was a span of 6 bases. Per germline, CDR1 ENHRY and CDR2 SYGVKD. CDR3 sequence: CAISEHRTEAFF. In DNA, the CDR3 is TGTGCCATCAGTGAGCATCGGACTGAAGCTTTCTTT.

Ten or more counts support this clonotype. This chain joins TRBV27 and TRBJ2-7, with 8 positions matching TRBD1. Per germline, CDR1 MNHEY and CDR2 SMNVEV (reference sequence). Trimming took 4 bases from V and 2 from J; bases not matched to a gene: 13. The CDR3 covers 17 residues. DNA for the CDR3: TGTGCCAGCAGTTACAGCCGACAGGGGATAATCACCTACGAGCAGTACTTC. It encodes CASSYSRQGIITYEQYF.

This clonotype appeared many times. The CDR3 spells CASSQGQLLRPGYTF. The CDR3, as DNA: TGTGCCAGCAGCCAAGGACAGCTTCTACGGCCAGGCTACACCTTC. The chain is built from TRBV5-4 and TRBJ1-2, with D possibly being TRBD1 (6 bases). The ends were cut back, 4 bases at V and 8 bases at J, with 21 bases in the middle. CDR3 size: 15 residues. Germline assignment: CDR1 SGHNT and CDR2 YYREEE (reference sequence). Filled out from reference TRBV5-4 and TRBJ1-2, the complete variable domain reads ETGVTQSPTHLIKTRGQQVTLRCSSQSGHNTVSWYQQALGQGPQFIFQYYREEENGRGNFPPRFSGLQFPNYSSELNVNALELDDSALYLCASSQGQLLRPGYTFGSGTRLTVV.

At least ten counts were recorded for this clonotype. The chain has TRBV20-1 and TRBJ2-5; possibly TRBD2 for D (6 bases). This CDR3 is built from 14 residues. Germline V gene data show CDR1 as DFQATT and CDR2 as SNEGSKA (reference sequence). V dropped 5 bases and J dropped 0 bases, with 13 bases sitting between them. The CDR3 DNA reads TGCAGTGCTCGGACTATACTGTACCAAGAGACCCAGTACTTC. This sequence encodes CSARTILYQETQYF.

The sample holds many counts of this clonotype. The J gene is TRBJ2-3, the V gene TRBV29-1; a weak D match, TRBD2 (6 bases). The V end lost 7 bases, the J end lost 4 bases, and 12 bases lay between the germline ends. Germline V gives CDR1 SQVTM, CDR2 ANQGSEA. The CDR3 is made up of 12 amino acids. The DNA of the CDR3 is TGCAGCGGCTGGAGGGGTTCAGATACGCAGTATTTT. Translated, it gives CSGWRGSDTQYF.

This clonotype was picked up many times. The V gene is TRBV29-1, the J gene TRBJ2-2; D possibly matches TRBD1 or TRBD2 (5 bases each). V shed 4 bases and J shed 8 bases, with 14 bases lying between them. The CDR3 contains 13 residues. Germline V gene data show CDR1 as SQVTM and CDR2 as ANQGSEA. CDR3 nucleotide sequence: TGCAGCGTTGGGGGACCGACGGCGGGGGAGCTGTTTTTT. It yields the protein CSVGGPTAGELFF.

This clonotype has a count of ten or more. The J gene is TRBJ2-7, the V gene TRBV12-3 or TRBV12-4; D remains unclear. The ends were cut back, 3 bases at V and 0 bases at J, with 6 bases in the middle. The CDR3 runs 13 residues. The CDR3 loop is CASSLATSYEQYF. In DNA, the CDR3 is TGTGCCAGCAGTTTGGCAACCTCCTACGAGCAGTACTTC.

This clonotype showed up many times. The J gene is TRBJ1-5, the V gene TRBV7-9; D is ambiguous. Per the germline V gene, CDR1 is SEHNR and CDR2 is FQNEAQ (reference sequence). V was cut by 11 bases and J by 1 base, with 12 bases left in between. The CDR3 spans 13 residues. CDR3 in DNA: TGTGCCCGCCGAGGTACCAGCAATCAGCCCCAGCATTTT. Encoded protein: CARRGTSNQPQHF.

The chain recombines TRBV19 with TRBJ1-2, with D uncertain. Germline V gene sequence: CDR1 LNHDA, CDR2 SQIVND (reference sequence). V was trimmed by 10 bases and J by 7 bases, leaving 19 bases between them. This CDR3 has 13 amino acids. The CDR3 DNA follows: TGTGCCACCCACGGGCCTTTTTGGCCTGGCTACACCTTC. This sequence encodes CATHGPFWPGYTF.

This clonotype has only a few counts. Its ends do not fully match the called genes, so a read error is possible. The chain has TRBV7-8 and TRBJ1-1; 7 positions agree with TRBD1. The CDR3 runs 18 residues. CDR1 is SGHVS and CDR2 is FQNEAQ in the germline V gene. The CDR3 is CASTLVARGGVMNTEAFF. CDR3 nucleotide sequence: TGTGCCAGCACCTTAGTTGCGAGAGGGGGCGTTATGAACACTGAAGCTTTCTTT.

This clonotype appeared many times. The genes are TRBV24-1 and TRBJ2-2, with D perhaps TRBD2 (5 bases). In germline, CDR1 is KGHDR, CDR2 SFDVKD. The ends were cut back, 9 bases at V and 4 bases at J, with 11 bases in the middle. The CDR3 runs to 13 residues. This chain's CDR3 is CATGPSPTGELFF. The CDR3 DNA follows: TGTGCCACCGGACCTAGCCCCACCGGGGAGCTGTTTTTT.

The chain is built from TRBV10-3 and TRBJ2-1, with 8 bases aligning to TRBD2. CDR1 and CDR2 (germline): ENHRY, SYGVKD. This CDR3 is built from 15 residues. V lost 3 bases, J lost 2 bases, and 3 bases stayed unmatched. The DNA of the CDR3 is TGTGCCATCAGTGATAGCGGGGATACCTACAATGAGCAGTTCTTC. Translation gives CAISDSGDTYNEQFF.

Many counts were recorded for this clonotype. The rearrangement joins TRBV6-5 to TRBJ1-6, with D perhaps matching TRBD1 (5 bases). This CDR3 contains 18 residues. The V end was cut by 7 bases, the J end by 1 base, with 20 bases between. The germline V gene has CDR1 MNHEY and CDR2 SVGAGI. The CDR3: CASNPGILASSYNSPLHF. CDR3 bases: TGTGCCAGCAATCCAGGGATCCTGGCGAGTTCCTATAATTCACCCCTCCACTTT.

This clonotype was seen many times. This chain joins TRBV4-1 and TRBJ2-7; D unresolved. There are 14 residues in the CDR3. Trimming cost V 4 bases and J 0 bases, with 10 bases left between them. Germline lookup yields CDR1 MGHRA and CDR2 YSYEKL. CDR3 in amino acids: CASSRELSSYEQYF. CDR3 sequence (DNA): TGCGCCAGCAGCCGGGAACTATCCTCCTACGAGCAGTACTTC.